Below, 9 T cell receptor beta chains from the same sample are listed, as sequenced in a study of blood T cell repertoires in COVID-19. The assay was immunoSEQ multiplex PCR, and TCRdb's table has in-frame clones only and misses some. This sample yields 100,000 to 150,000 clones, of which 80% to 90% are seen a single time; more than 2% belongs to the top ten. Sample: PBMCs or T cells enriched from blood (not recorded which). Every receptor here comes from a man aged 35-49 years with acute COVID-19.

V is TRBV9 and J is TRBJ2-7; TRBD2 matches at 9 bases. This CDR3 contains 15 residues. The trim removed 0 bases at V and 6 bases at J, leaving 7 bases unmatched. Germline lookup yields CDR1 SGDLS and CDR2 YYNGEE. CDR3 coding DNA: TGTGCCAGCAGCGTAGCGGCGGGAGGGCCAGGCGAGCAGTACTTC. Residues: CASSVAAGGPGEQYF.

The chain combines TRBV2 with TRBJ1-2; 9 bases match TRBD1. Per germline, CDR1 SNHLY and CDR2 FYNNEI. J lost 5 bases, V lost 8 bases, and 12 bases had no gene match. This CDR3 contains 15 residues. CDR3 sequence (DNA): TGTGCCAGCGGATCGCCCGGACAGGGGCGGTATGGCTACACCTTC. It encodes CASGSPGQGRYGYTF.

V is TRBV5-6 and J is TRBJ1-4; 9 nucleotides line up with TRBD1. Germline loops: CDR1 SGHDT, CDR2 YYEEEE. J gave up 8 bases and V 4 bases, and 12 bases lay outside the gene matches. There are 16 residues in the CDR3. The CDR3 bases are TGTGCCAGCAGCGGGGCAGTCGGACAGGGGTACGAAAAACTGTTTTTT. Amino acids: CASSGAVGQGYEKLFF.

The chain employs TRBV12-5 and TRBJ2-1; a possible D gene is TRBD1 (6 bases). The CDR3 contains 13 residues. The V and J ends lost 6 bases and 7 bases respectively, with 13 bases between them. Germline CDR1 LGHNT, CDR2 FRNRAP. The CDR3 reads CASGSARGNEQFF. The CDR3 coding sequence is TGTGCTAGTGGCTCCGCAAGGGGGAATGAGCAGTTCTTC.

This chain joins TRBV29-1 and TRBJ1-2; D might be TRBD1 (5 bases). V was trimmed by 2 bases and J by 5 bases, leaving 12 bases between them. The CDR3 is 13 amino acids. The germline gives CDR1 SQVTM, CDR2 ANQGSEA. CDR3 sequence: CSVEPPRGYGYTF. CDR3 coding DNA: TGCAGCGTTGAACCTCCACGGGGGTATGGCTACACCTTC.

The V and J genes are TRBV19 and TRBJ2-2, with D hard to call. From germline, CDR1 is LNHDA and CDR2 SQIVND (reference sequence). The ends were cut back, 1 base at V and 9 bases at J, with 9 bases in the middle. The CDR3 covers 13 residues. The CDR3 region is CASSIGLQRELFF. CDR3 coding DNA: TGTGCCAGTAGTATAGGGTTACAGAGGGAGCTGTTTTTT.

This clone was observed once. The chain employs TRBV18 and TRBJ2-7; TRBD1 aligns across 7 bases. V was pared by 3 bases and J by 2 bases, with 16 bases of the junction left unmatched. This CDR3 comprises 18 residues. Germline V gene lookup returns CDR1 KGHSH and CDR2 LQKENI. CDR3 bases: TGTGCCAGCTCACCGTACACGCTATCCGGGACAGCTACCTACGAGCAGTACTTC. Translation gives CASSPYTLSGTATYEQYF.

A single count supports this clone. The junction departs from germline at one end; a sequencing error may be responsible. The rearrangement joins TRBV5-1 to TRBJ2-7; 8 bases fit TRBD1. The CDR3 length is 14 residues. Germline values: CDR1 SGHRS, CDR2 YFSETQ. CDR3 in amino acids: CASSYGGVDRERYF. CDR3 nucleotide sequence: TGCGCCAGCAGTTATGGTGGTGTGGACAGGGAGCGGTACTTC. Full variable domain (remainder filled in from reference TRBV5-1 and TRBJ2-7): KAGVTQTPRYLIKTRGQQVTLSCSPISGHRSVSWYQQTPGQGLQFLFEYFSETQRNKGNFPGRFSGRQFSNSRSEMNVSTLELGDSALYLCASSYGGVDRERYFGPGTRLTVT.

The chain has TRBV29-1 and TRBJ1-2; weak D call: TRBD1 (6 bases). The germline V gene encodes CDR1 SQVTM and CDR2 ANQGSEA. CDR3 length: 12 amino acids. V was trimmed by 7 bases and J by 7 bases, leaving 16 bases between them. In nucleotides, the CDR3 is TGCAGCGCCCGAAGAGGGGGTGGTGGCTACACCTTC. It yields the protein CSARRGGGGYTF.